This TCR beta chain emerged from a study of OX40 agonist ivuxolimab in advanced cancers. Study at large: Intravenous ivuxolimab at 0.01 to 10 mg/kg was given to patients every 2 weeks. Study-level findings and limits: CD4+ and CD8+ blood T cells expanded clonally by week 6 at 0.1 to 3.0 mg/kg. Some of the lowest clonal expansion was seen in partial responders at 0.1-3.0 mg/kg.

CDR1 and CDR2 (germline): MNHEY, SMNVEV (reference sequence). CDR3 size: 15 residues. Trimming pared 0 bases from V and 3 bases from J, leaving 10 bases between. As regards this clone: Its antigen is not known.

Some clones are missing from TCRdb's copy, which holds only in-frame ones; the method was immunoSEQ multiplex PCR. The sample lists approximately 82,000 clones; about 86% were seen once. The receptor was isolated from an adult with an advanced solid tumor such as melanoma, head and neck, liver or kidney cancer. This chain joins TRBV27 and TRBJ2-3; TRBD2 is a possible D gene (5 bases). The source was CD4+ or CD8+ T cells sorted from blood, collected in a trial of the OX40 agonist ivuxolimab. The CDR3 region has the DNA TGTGCCAGCAGTTTATCGAGGGCCTTAACAGATACGCAGTATTTT. Its translation is CASSLSRALTDTQYF.